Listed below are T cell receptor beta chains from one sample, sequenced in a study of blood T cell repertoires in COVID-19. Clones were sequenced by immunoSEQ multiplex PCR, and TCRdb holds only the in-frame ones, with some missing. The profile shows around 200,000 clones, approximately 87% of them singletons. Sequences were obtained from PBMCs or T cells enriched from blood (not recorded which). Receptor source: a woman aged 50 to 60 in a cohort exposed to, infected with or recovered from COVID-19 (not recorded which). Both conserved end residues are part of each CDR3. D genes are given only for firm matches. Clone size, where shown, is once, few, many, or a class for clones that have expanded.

TGTGCCACGGGTCCTTGGAGCAATCAGCCCCAGCATTTT,CATGPWSNQPQHF,TRBV19,-,-,TRBJ1-5
TGTGCCAGCAGCGCTCCCCCGTCCGGCTCCGGCGGAGCTTTCTTT,CASSAPPSGSGGAFF,TRBV9,-,-,TRBJ1-1
TGTGCCAGCAGGACAGGGGAGGGGAACAATCAGCCCCAGCATTTT,CASRTGEGNNQPQHF,TRBV6-5,few,TRBD1,TRBJ1-5
TGCGCCAGCGATGGAGGGCGGCACACCGGGGAGCTGTTTTTT,CASDGGRHTGELFF,TRBV5-1,once,-,TRBJ2-2
TGTGCCACCAGCGCAGATATCGGGAGAGGCACAGATACGCAGTATTTT,CATSADIGRGTDTQYF,TRBV15,-,-,TRBJ2-3
TGTGCCTGGAGTAGGACAGGGGGCGGAGACGAGCAGTACTTC,CAWSRTGGGDEQYF,TRBV30,-,TRBD1,TRBJ2-7
TGTGCCAGCAGCTTAGTGACAGCGAGCTCTGGAAACACCATATATTTT,CASSLVTASSGNTIYF,TRBV7-2,-,-,TRBJ1-3
TGTGCCAGCAGCGTCGGGAGAAGGACACCCACAGATACGCAGTATTTT,CASSVGRRTPTDTQYF,TRBV9,-,-,TRBJ2-3
TGTGCCAGCAATCCCTCCAGTACCTACAATGAGCAGTTCTTC,CASNPSSTYNEQFF,TRBV25-1,-,-,TRBJ2-1
TGTGCCACCAGTGACTTTCCAGGGAGGCAGAGGGGAGAGACCCAGTACTTC,CATSDFPGRQRGETQYF,TRBV24-1,-,-,TRBJ2-5
TGTGCCAGCAGTTTTATTCCCGTCTACGAGCAGTACTTC,CASSFIPVYEQYF,TRBV6-2/TRBV6-3,-,-,TRBJ2-7
TGTGCCAGTAGCTTCGGACTAGCGGGGTCCTACGAGCAGTACTTC,CASSFGLAGSYEQYF,TRBV19,-,TRBD2,TRBJ2-7
TGTGCCGCACAGGGGGCGGCGAACACCGGGGAGCTGTTTTTT,CAAQGAANTGELFF,TRBV6-5,-,TRBD1,TRBJ2-2
TGTGCCAGTACCCCGGACAGGGGGCGAGGGGGTAATGAAAAACTGTTTTTT,CASTPDRGRGGNEKLFF,TRBV19,-,TRBD1,TRBJ1-4
TGTGCTAGTGGTCCCACTACACAGGAACCTAATTTAAAACTGTTTTTT,CASGPTTQEPNLKLFF,TRBV12-5,-,-,TRBJ1-4
TGTGCCAGCACAACAGGGTGGGAGCGCAATCAGCCCCAGCATTTT,CASTTGWERNQPQHF,TRBV28,-,-,TRBJ1-5
TGCGCCAGCAGCTTGGGCCGATCAACAGGGCTGGCTGGAAACACCATATATTTT,CASSLGRSTGLAGNTIYF,TRBV5-1,-,-,TRBJ1-3
TGTGCCAGCAGCTTCTCAGGGGGCGATACGCAGTATTTT,CASSFSGGDTQYF,TRBV7-9,-,TRBD1,TRBJ2-3
TGTGCCAGCAGTCCTTCCCCGGATACGCAGTATTTT,CASSPSPDTQYF,TRBV12-3/TRBV12-4,-,-,TRBJ2-3
TGTGCCAGCAGGACAGGAAACTCTGGAAACACCATATATTTT,CASRTGNSGNTIYF,TRBV28,-,-,TRBJ1-3
TGTGCCAGCAGCTTGACTGGACAGCGAAACCAAGAGACCCAGTACTTC,CASSLTGQRNQETQYF,TRBV5-4,-,-,TRBJ2-5
TGTGCCAGCAGCTTCACCGGGACAGGGGAAGGGGCTGAAGCTTTCTTT,CASSFTGTGEGAEAFF,TRBV7-9,-,TRBD1,TRBJ1-1
TGTGCCAGCACAATCGGGGGGGCTACGCAGTATTTT,CASTIGGATQYF,TRBV28,-,TRBD2,TRBJ2-3
TGTGCCAGCAGAGACAGGGTGGATGAAAAACTGTTTTTT,CASRDRVDEKLFF,TRBV25-1,-,TRBD1,TRBJ1-4
TGCGCCAGCAGCCCGACGGGGACACGCTCCTACAATGAGCAGTTCTTC,CASSPTGTRSYNEQFF,TRBV5-1,-,-,TRBJ2-1
TGTGCCAGCCGTCAGGGGAGTACTGAAGCTTTCTTT,CASRQGSTEAFF,TRBV12-3/TRBV12-4,-,-,TRBJ1-1
TGTGCCAGCAGCGGGTTTGCTTCACCCCTCCACTTT,CASSGFASPLHF,TRBV28,-,-,TRBJ1-6
TGCGCCAGCAGTACGACAGGGCTCACGCCCCAGCATTTT,CASSTTGLTPQHF,TRBV5-1,-,TRBD1,TRBJ1-5
TGTGCCACCCACGAGGAGGTAAACACTGAAGCTTTCTTT,CATHEEVNTEAFF,TRBV15,-,-,TRBJ1-1
TGTGCCAGCAGCCAAGATTTTTATGCTGAAGCTTTCTTT,CASSQDFYAEAFF,TRBV3-1/TRBV3-2,-,-,TRBJ1-1
TGTGCCAGCAGCCCGACAGGGTACGAGCAGTACTTC,CASSPTGYEQYF,TRBV7-9,few,TRBD1,TRBJ2-7
TGTGCCAGCAGTGACTTGCCAGGCTATGGCTACACCTTC,CASSDLPGYGYTF,TRBV6-4,-,-,TRBJ1-2
TGTGCCAGCAGCGCCGGACAGGGGTCCATTCAGTACTTC,CASSAGQGSIQYF,TRBV9,once,TRBD1,TRBJ2-4